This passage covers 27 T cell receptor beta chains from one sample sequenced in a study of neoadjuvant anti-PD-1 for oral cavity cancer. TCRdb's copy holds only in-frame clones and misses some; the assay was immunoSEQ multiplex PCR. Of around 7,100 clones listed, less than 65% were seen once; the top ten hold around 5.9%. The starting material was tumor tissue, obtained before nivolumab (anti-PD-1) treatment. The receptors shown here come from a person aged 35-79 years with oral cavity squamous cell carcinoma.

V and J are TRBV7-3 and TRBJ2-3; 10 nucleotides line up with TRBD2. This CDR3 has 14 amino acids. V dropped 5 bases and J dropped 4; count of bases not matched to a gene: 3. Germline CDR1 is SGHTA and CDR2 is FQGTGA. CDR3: CASSIGLAADTQYF. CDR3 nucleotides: TGTGCCAGCAGCATAGGACTAGCGGCAGATACGCAGTATTTT.

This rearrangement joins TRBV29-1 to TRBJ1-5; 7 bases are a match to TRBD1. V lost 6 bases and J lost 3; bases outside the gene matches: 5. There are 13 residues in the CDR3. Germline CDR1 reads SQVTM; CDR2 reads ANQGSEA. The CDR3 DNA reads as TGCAGCGTGTCACAGGGGAACAATCAGCCCCAGCATTTT. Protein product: CSVSQGNNQPQHF. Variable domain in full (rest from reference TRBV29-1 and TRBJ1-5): SAVISQKPSRDICQRGTSLTIQCQVDSQVTMMFWYRQQPGQSLTLIATANQGSEATYESGFVIDKFPISRPNLTFSTLTVSNMSPEDSSIYLCSVSQGNNQPQHFGDGTRLSIL.

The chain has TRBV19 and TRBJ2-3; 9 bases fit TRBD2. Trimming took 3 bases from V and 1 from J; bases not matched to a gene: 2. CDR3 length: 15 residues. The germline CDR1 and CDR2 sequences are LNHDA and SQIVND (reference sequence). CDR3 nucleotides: TGTGCCAGTAGTATGCTAGCGGGACGCACAGATACGCAGTATTTT. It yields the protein CASSMLAGRTDTQYF.

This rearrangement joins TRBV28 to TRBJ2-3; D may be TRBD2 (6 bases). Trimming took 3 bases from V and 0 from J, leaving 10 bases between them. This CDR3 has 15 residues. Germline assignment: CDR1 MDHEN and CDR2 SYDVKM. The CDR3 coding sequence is TGTGCCAGCAGTTTTAGGCGGGGTAGCACAGATACGCAGTATTTT. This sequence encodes CASSFRRGSTDTQYF.

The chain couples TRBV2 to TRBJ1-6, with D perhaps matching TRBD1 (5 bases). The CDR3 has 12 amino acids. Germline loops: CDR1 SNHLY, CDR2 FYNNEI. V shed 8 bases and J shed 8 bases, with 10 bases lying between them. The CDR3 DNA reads TGTGCCAGCCAGGGAAGGTATTCACCCCTCCACTTT. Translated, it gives CASQGRYSPLHF. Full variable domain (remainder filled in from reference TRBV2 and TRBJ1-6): EPEVTQTPSHQVTQMGQEVILRCVPISNHLYFYWYRQILGQKVEFLVSFYNNEISEKSEIFDDQFSVERPDGSNFTLKIRSTKLEDSAMYFCASQGRYSPLHFGNGTRLTVT.

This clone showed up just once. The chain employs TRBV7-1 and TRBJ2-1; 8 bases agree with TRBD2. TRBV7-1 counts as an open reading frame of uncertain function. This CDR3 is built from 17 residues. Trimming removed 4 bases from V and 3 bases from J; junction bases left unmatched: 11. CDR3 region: CASSLQRTGGLYNEQFF. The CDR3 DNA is TGTGCCAGCAGCTTACAAAGGACGGGGGGGCTCTACAATGAGCAGTTCTTC.

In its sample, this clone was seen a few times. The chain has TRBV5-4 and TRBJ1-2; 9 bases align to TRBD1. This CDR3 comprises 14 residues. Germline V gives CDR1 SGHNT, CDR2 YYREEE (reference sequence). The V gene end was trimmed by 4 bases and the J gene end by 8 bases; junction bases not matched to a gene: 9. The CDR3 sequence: CASSPEGQGKGYTF. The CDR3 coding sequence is TGTGCCAGCAGCCCGGAGGGACAGGGAAAGGGCTACACCTTC.

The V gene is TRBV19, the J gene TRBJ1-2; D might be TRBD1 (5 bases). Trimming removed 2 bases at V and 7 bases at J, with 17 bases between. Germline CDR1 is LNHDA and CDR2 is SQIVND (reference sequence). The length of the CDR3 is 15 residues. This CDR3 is CASSINSRAGGGYTF. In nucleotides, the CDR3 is TGTGCCAGTAGTATAAATTCCAGGGCGGGAGGTGGCTACACCTTC.

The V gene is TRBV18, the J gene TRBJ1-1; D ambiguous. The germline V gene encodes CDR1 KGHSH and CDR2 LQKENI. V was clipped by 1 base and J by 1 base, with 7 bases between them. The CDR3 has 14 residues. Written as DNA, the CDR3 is TGTGCCAGCTCACCACATGCGCGGAACACTGAAGCTTTCTTT. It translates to CASSPHARNTEAFF.

CDR3 residues: CASSLAPAGTDTQYF. Here the CDR3 DNA reads TGCGCCAGCAGCTTGGCCCCGGCGGGCACAGATACGCAGTATTTT. The V and J genes are TRBV5-1 and TRBJ2-3; no definite D call. Germline V lookup: CDR1 SGHRS, CDR2 YFSETQ. CDR3 size: 15 residues. V dropped 0 bases and J dropped 1 base, with 9 bases sitting between them.

The CDR3: CASSQYLDRGHPQETQYF. CDR3 coding DNA: TGCGCCAGCAGTCAATACCTGGACAGGGGGCACCCTCAAGAGACCCAGTACTTC. This chain uses TRBV23-1 with TRBJ2-5; 11 bases are a match to TRBD1. TRBV23-1 is annotated as an ORF whose role is uncertain. This CDR3 has 18 residues. With V trimmed by 1 base and J by 2 bases, 9 bases remained unmatched.

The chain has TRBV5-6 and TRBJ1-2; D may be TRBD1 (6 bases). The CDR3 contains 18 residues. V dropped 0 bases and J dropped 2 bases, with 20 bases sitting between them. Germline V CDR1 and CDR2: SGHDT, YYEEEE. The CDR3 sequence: CASSLAGGGTHRNYGYTF. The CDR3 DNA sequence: TGTGCCAGCAGCTTGGCCGGAGGGGGGACCCACCGAAACTATGGCTACACCTTC.

For the CDR3, the DNA is TGTGCCAGTAGGCCCCCTGCGAAGACCCAGTACTTC. Protein: CASRPPAKTQYF. This sequence joins TRBV19 and TRBJ2-5; D uncertain. The CDR3 consists of 12 residues. The germline gives CDR1 LNHDA, CDR2 SQIVND (reference sequence). V gave up 6 bases and J gave up 6 bases, with 11 bases separating them.

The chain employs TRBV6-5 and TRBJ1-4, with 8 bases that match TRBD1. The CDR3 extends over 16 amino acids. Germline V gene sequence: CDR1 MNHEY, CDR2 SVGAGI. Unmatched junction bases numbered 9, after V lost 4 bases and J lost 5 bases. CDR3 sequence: CASSFGRTGKNEKLFF. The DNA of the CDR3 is TGTGCCAGCAGTTTCGGACGGACAGGGAAGAATGAAAAACTGTTTTTT.

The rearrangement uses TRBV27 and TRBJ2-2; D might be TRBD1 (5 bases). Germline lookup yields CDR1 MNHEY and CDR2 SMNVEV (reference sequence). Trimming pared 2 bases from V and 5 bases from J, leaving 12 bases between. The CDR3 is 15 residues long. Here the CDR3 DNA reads TGTGCCAGCAGTTTAGTTGGACAAGGGACCGGGGAGCTGTTTTTT. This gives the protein CASSLVGQGTGELFF.

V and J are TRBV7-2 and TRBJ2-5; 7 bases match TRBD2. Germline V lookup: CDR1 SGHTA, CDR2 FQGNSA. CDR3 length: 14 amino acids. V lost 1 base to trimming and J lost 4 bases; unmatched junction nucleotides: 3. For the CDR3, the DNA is TGTGCCAGCAGCTTAGGGCTAGCGGTAGAGACCCAGTACTTC. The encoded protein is CASSLGLAVETQYF. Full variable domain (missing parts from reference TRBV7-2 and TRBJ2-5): GAGVSQSPSNKVTEKGKDVELRCDPISGHTALYWYRQSLGQGLEFLIYFQGNSAPDKSGLPSDRFSAERTGGSVSTLTIQRTQQEDSAVYLCASSLGLAVETQYFGPGTRLLVL.

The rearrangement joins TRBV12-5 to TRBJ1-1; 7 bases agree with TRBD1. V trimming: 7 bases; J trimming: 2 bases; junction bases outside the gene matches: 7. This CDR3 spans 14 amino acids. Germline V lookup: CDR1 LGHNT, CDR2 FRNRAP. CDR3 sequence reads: CASDLTGINTEAFF. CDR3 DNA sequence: TGTGCTAGTGACCTGACAGGGATTAACACTGAAGCTTTCTTT.

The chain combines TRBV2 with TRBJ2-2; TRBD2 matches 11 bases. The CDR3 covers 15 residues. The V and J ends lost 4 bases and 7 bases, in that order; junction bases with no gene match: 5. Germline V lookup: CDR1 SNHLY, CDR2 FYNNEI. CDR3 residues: CASSALAGEGGELFF. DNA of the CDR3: TGTGCCAGCAGTGCACTAGCGGGAGAGGGCGGGGAGCTGTTTTTT. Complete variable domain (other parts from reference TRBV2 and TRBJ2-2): EPEVTQTPSHQVTQMGQEVILRCVPISNHLYFYWYRQILGQKVEFLVSFYNNEISEKSEIFDDQFSVERPDGSNFTLKIRSTKLEDSAMYFCASSALAGEGGELFFGEGSRLTVL.

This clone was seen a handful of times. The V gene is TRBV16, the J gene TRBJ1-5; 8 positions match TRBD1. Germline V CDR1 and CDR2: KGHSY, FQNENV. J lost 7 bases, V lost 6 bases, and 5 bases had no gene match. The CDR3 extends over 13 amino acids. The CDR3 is CASSSDRGQPQHF. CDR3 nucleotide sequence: TGTGCCAGCAGTTCCGACAGGGGACAGCCCCAGCATTTT.

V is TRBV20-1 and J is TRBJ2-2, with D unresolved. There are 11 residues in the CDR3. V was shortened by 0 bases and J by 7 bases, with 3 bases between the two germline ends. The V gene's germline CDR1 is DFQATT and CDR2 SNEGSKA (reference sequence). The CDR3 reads CSARDFGELFF. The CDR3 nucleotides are TGCAGTGCTAGAGACTTCGGGGAGCTGTTTTTT.

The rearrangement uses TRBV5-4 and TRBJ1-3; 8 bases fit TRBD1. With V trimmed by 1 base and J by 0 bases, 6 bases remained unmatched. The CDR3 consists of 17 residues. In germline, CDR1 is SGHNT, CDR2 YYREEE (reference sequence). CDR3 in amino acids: CASSLKSQGASGNTIYF. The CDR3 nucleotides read TGTGCCAGCAGCTTGAAGAGTCAGGGGGCCTCTGGAAACACCATATATTTT.

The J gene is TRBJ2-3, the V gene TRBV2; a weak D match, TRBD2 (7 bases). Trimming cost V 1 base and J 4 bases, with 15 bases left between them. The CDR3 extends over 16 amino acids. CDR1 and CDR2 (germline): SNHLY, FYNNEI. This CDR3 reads CASSEDGGGSADTQYF. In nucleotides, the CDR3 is TGTGCCAGCAGTGAAGATGGGGGCGGGAGCGCAGATACGCAGTATTTT.

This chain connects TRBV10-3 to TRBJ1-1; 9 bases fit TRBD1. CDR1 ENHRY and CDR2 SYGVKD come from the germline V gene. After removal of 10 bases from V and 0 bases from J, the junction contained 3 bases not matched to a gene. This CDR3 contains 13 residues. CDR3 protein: CATNRGLNTEAFF. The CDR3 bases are TGTGCCACTAACAGGGGGCTGAACACTGAAGCTTTCTTT.

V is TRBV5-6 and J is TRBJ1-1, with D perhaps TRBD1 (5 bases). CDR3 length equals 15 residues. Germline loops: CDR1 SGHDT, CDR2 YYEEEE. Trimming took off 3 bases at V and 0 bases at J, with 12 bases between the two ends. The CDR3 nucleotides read TGTGCCAGCAGCTCGTTACGGGGGATGAACACTGAAGCTTTCTTT. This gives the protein CASSSLRGMNTEAFF.

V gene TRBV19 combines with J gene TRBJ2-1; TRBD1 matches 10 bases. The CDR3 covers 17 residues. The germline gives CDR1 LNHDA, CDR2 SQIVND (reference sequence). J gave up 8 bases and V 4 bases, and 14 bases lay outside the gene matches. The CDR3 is CASSSRQGADNLDEQFF. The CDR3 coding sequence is TGTGCCAGTAGTAGCCGACAGGGGGCAGATAATCTCGATGAGCAGTTCTTC.

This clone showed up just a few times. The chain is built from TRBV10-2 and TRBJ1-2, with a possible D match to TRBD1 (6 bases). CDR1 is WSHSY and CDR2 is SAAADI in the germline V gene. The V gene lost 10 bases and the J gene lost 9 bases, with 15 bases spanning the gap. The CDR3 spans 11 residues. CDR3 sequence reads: CATHREGSYTF. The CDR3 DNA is TGCGCCACCCACAGGGAGGGAAGCTACACCTTC.

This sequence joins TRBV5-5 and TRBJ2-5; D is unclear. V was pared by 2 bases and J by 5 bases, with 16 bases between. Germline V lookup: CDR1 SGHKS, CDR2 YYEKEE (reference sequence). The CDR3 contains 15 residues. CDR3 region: CASSFSASVMETQYF. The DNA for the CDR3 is TGTGCCAGCAGCTTTTCGGCCAGCGTGATGGAGACCCAGTACTTC.